The clone carrying this TCR beta chain was seen only a few times. Its antigen is unidentified. These data originate in a study of blood T cells in healthy people across ages. Through a sample-barcoded 5' primer and a J-beta primer mix, a second PCR was run for roughly 6 to 11 cycles. TCRdb re-called the 5' RACE reads through MiXCR, storing one row per CDR3 protein. This sample has some 1.8 million distinct CDR3 sequences; approximately 40% occur once, and the top ten carry 23%. Overall study findings and caveats: Age brought a roughly linear fall in TCR beta diversity measured per million T cells.

V dropped 4 bases and J dropped 4 bases, with 16 bases sitting between them. The germline gives CDR1 SQVTM, CDR2 ANQGSEA. This CDR3 is built from 14 residues. Sequences were obtained from blood. J is TRBJ1-1 and V is TRBV29-1, with TRBD1 as a possible D gene (6 bases). The sequence derives from a human donor in good health. The CDR3 nucleotides read TGCAGCGTTGCCACCGGGACAAGTAGCACTGAAGCTTTCTTT. Its protein is CSVATGTSSTEAFF.